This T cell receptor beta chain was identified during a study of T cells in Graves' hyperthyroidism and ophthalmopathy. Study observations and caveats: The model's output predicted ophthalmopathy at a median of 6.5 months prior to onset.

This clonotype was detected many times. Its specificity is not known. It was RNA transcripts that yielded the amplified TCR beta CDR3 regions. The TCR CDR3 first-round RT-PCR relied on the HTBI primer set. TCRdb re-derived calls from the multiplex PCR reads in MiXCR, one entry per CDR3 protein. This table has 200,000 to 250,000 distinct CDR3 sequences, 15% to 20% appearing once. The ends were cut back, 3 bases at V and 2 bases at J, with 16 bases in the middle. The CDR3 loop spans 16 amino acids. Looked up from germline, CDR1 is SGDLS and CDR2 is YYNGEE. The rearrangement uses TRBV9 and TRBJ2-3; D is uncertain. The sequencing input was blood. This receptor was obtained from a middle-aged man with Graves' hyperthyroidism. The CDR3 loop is CASSASLSTNTDTQYF. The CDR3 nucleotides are TGTGCCAGCAGCGCCAGCCTATCGACGAACACAGATACGCAGTATTTT.